A single sample gave rise to the 27 T cell receptor beta chains below, sequenced in a study of shared clonotypes between healthy human individuals. Sequencing used immunoSEQ multiplex PCR; TCRdb keeps in-frame clones, though not all of them. The table shows approximately 2,300,000 clones, with 85% to 95% occurring only once. Sequencing was carried out using naive CD4+ T cells from PBMCs. Noted subset: CD45RA+ positively selected. These receptors originate from a man aged 18 to 35 in good health. Some clones in this sample may be carry-over from other donors' samples.

The gene calls are TRBV29-1 and TRBJ1-2; D is possibly TRBD1 (5 bases). CDR3 length: 14 residues. CDR1 is SQVTM and CDR2 is ANQGSEA in the germline V gene. The ends were cut back, 5 bases at V and 7 bases at J, with 20 bases in the middle. The CDR3 reads CSVRYGPRGSGYTF. The CDR3 DNA follows: TGCAGCGTTCGGTATGGGCCGAGGGGTAGTGGCTACACCTTC.

This chain joins TRBV7-3 and TRBJ2-5; 7 nucleotides align to TRBD1. V lost 4 bases and J lost 5; bases outside the gene matches: 7. This CDR3 spans 14 amino acids. Germline V gives CDR1 SGHTA, CDR2 FQGTGA. The CDR3 protein is CASSYGTAKETQYF. DNA of the CDR3: TGTGCCAGCAGCTACGGGACAGCCAAGGAGACCCAGTACTTC.

The rearrangement joins TRBV7-9 to TRBJ1-2; D call uncertain. The CDR3 loop spans 14 amino acids. The V end was cut by 4 bases, the J end by 9 bases, with 18 bases between. CDR1 is SEHNR, CDR2 FQNEAQ, per germline (reference sequence). CDR3 sequence: CASSSTSPAWSYTF. The CDR3, as DNA: TGTGCCAGCAGCTCAACCTCACCGGCATGGAGCTACACCTTC.

This rearrangement joins TRBV28 to TRBJ1-1; 7 bases map to TRBD1. J was trimmed by 0 bases and V by 7 bases; bases with no gene match: 8. The germline gives CDR1 MDHEN, CDR2 SYDVKM. The CDR3 covers 15 residues. The CDR3 coding sequence is TGTGCCAGCATGGGGACAGTCGTCATGAACACTGAAGCTTTCTTT. This sequence encodes CASMGTVVMNTEAFF.

The V call is TRBV18, the J call TRBJ1-4; tentative D call: TRBD1 (6 bases). V shed 0 bases and J shed 0 bases, with 8 bases lying between them. CDR3 length: 16 residues. The germline V gene has CDR1 KGHSH and CDR2 LQKENI. The CDR3 is CASSPPDSPTNEKLFF. The CDR3 nucleotides read TGTGCCAGCTCACCACCGGACAGCCCAACTAATGAAAAACTGTTTTTT.

The chain recombines TRBV7-9 with TRBJ1-4; D not resolved. V lost 3 bases, J lost 8 bases, and 13 bases lay in between. CDR1 and CDR2 (germline): SEHNR, FQNEAQ (reference sequence). The CDR3 runs 14 residues. This CDR3 is CASSFSSAGEKLFF. In DNA form, the CDR3 reads TGTGCCAGCAGCTTTAGCTCGGCGGGGGAAAAACTGTTTTTT. The full variable domain, with the rest looked up from reference TRBV7-9 and TRBJ1-4, is DTGVSQNPRHKITKRGQNVTFRCDPISEHNRLYWYRQTLGQGPEFLTYFQNEAQLEKSRLLSDRFSAERPKGSFSTLEIQRTEQGDSAMYLCASSFSSAGEKLFFGSGTQLSVL.

The rearrangement joins TRBV7-9 to TRBJ2-7; D may correspond to TRBD1 or TRBD2 (5 bases each). The CDR3 sequence is 15 residues long. Deletions cut 5 bases from V and 4 bases from J, with 18 bases between. Germline V lookup: CDR1 SEHNR, CDR2 FQNEAQ (reference sequence). As DNA, the CDR3 is TGTGCCAGCAGCCTCCCCGGGGCGAGGGGTTACGAGCAGTACTTC. This codes for CASSLPGARGYEQYF.

The rearrangement uses TRBV5-1 and TRBJ2-2, with TRBD1 matching 7 bases. With 4 bases clipped from V and 4 bases from J, the junction kept 7 bases outside the gene matches. Germline assignment: CDR1 SGHRS and CDR2 YFSETQ. The CDR3 is made up of 15 amino acids. CDR3 residues: CASSPETGPTGELFF. For the CDR3, the DNA is TGCGCCAGCAGCCCCGAGACAGGGCCCACCGGGGAGCTGTTTTTT.

This clone appeared once. This chain uses TRBV27 with TRBJ2-7, with a weak D call TRBD1 (6 bases). V lost 6 bases and J 2 bases, leaving 20 bases between the germline ends. This CDR3 contains 16 residues. Germline-derived CDR1 and CDR2 are MNHEY and SMNVEV (reference sequence). CDR3 sequence (DNA): TGTGCCAGCAGCCGGCCCCCCCCAGGGGCCCCCTACGAGCAGTACTTC. This codes for CASSRPPPGAPYEQYF.

The chain recombines TRBV5-1 with TRBJ2-7; 8 positions match TRBD1. After removal of 4 bases from V and 3 bases from J, the junction contained 15 bases not matched to a gene. The CDR3 loop spans 17 amino acids. The germline V gene encodes CDR1 SGHRS and CDR2 YFSETQ. The CDR3 DNA reads TGCGCCAGCAGCGTAAGCTTCCGGGACAGGCGTTACTACGAGCAGTACTTC. Amino acid sequence: CASSVSFRDRRYYEQYF.

The rearrangement uses TRBV29-1 and TRBJ2-7; 12 bases map to TRBD1. Per the germline V gene, CDR1 is SQVTM and CDR2 is ANQGSEA. V shed 5 bases, J shed 1 base, and the junction held 9 bases outside the gene matches. This CDR3 comprises 16 residues. For the CDR3, the DNA is TGCAGCGTTCTCACCGGGACAGGGGGCTCTTCCTACGAGCAGTACTTC. Encoded protein: CSVLTGTGGSSYEQYF.

With respect to this clone: Within the sample, other DNA sequences also encode this same CDR3. The rearrangement uses TRBV5-1 and TRBJ1-5, with D possibly being TRBD1 (6 bases). Germline-derived CDR1 and CDR2 are SGHRS and YFSETQ. Trimming shortened V by 0 bases and J by 7 bases, and 8 bases separated the two germline ends. The CDR3 is 13 residues long. CDR3 bases: TGCGCCAGCAGCTTGGGGACAGAGCAGCCCCAGCATTTT. Amino acids: CASSLGTEQPQHF.

This clone has a single count. This chain links TRBV7-2 with TRBJ1-2, with D tentatively TRBD1 (5 bases). The CDR3 runs 14 residues. Deletions cut 5 bases from V and 4 bases from J, with 14 bases between. Germline V gene data show CDR1 as SGHTA and CDR2 as FQGNSA. This chain's CDR3 is CASSRDRTSYGYTF. In DNA, the CDR3 is TGTGCCAGCAGCCGTGACAGAACCTCCTATGGCTACACCTTC.

The chain combines TRBV28 with TRBJ2-7, with D perhaps matching TRBD2 (7 bases). CDR3 size: 14 residues. Deletions cut 3 bases from V and 5 bases from J, with 14 bases between. Germline V gene sequence: CDR1 MDHEN, CDR2 SYDVKM. The CDR3 bases are TGTGCCAGCAGTTTTCCGGGGGGCCGGAACGAGCAGTACTTC. Translated: CASSFPGGRNEQYF.

This chain connects TRBV6-5 to TRBJ1-3; D possibly corresponds to TRBD1 (5 bases). The CDR3 is 15 amino acids. The germline V and J ends were trimmed by 0 bases and 4 bases, with 10 bases remaining between them. CDR1 is MNHEY and CDR2 is SVGAGI in the germline V gene. The CDR3 bases are TGTGCCAGCAGTTACTCTGGGGCACAGGGAAACACCATATATTTT. Residues: CASSYSGAQGNTIYF.

The chain recombines TRBV11-3 with TRBJ2-3; 11 bases line up with TRBD2. The junction had 3 bases not matched to a gene; V was cut back by 1 base and J by 6 bases. Germline loops: CDR1 SGHNT, CDR2 YENEEA. CDR3 length: 15 residues. CDR3 in DNA: TGTGCCAGCAGCTTAGGACTAGCGGGGCCTGATACGCAGTATTTT. Residues: CASSLGLAGPDTQYF.

The chain links TRBV11-2 to TRBJ2-5; D may correspond to TRBD1 or TRBD2 (5 bases each). The V gene lost 2 bases and the J gene lost 4 bases, with 14 bases spanning the gap. The CDR3 extends over 15 amino acids. The V gene's germline CDR1 is SGHAT and CDR2 FQNNGV. The chain's CDR3 is CASSLSDQRGETQYF. CDR3 sequence (DNA): TGTGCCAGCAGCTTAAGCGACCAGAGGGGAGAGACCCAGTACTTC.

The V call is TRBV7-3, the J call TRBJ2-3, with 8 bases aligning to TRBD2. The length of the CDR3 is 15 residues. Germline values: CDR1 SGHTA, CDR2 FQGTGA. The V segment lost 4 bases and the J segment 4 bases; nucleotides outside the gene matches: 7. CDR3 in amino acids: CASSSGLVGADTQYF. CDR3 sequence (DNA): TGTGCCAGCAGCTCGGGACTAGTGGGCGCAGATACGCAGTATTTT. Complete variable domain (other parts from reference TRBV7-3 and TRBJ2-3): GAGVSQTPSNKVTEKGKYVELRCDPISGHTALYWYRQSLGQGPEFLIYFQGTGAADDSGLPNDRFFAVRPEGSVSTLKIQRTERGDSAVYLCASSSGLVGADTQYFGPGTRLTVL.

In the case of this clone: Different DNA sequences within this sample yield the same CDR3. The rearrangement links TRBV6-5 to TRBJ1-2; possible D gene TRBD1, 5 bases. Trimming took off 0 bases at V and 5 bases at J, with 7 bases between the two ends. The CDR3 contains 13 residues. The germline CDR1 and CDR2 sequences are MNHEY and SVGAGI. The CDR3 loop is CASSYSQGYGYTF. CDR3 sequence (DNA): TGTGCCAGCAGTTACTCGCAGGGTTATGGCTACACCTTC.

CDR3 DNA sequence: TGCGCCAGCAGCCCCGGGGGGGCCCGTGGGCGAAAACTGTTTTTT. As protein: CASSPGGARGRKLFF. V and J are TRBV4-1 and TRBJ1-4; maybe TRBD1 (6 bases). Germline-derived CDR1 and CDR2 are MGHRA and YSYEKL. This CDR3 is built from 15 residues. The germline V and J ends were trimmed by 4 bases and 10 bases, with 19 bases remaining between them.

About this clone: The same CDR3 also results from other DNA sequences found in this sample. The chain recombines TRBV2 with TRBJ2-3; 7 bases match TRBD1. The V gene's germline CDR1 is SNHLY and CDR2 FYNNEI. V shed 6 bases and J 0 bases; nucleotides not matched to a gene: 3. This CDR3 contains 14 residues. CDR3: CASSVTGSTDTQYF. CDR3 bases: TGTGCCAGCAGCGTGACAGGGAGCACAGATACGCAGTATTTT.

This sequence joins TRBV5-1 and TRBJ2-7; D might be TRBD2 (6 bases). The V and J ends lost 7 bases and 0 bases respectively, with 17 bases between them. This CDR3 contains 15 residues. The germline gives CDR1 SGHRS, CDR2 YFSETQ. Written as DNA, the CDR3 is TGCGCCAGCGGGGGTAGGGCGGGGAGCTCCTACGAGCAGTACTTC. Protein sequence: CASGGRAGSSYEQYF.

The genes are TRBV18 and TRBJ2-3; a possible D gene is TRBD1 (5 bases). The CDR3 extends over 15 amino acids. Trimming pared 0 bases from V and 4 bases from J, leaving 11 bases between. The germline CDR1 and CDR2 sequences are KGHSH and LQKENI. CDR3 amino acids: CASSPPRGEADTQYF. DNA of the CDR3: TGTGCCAGCTCACCACCTAGGGGTGAGGCAGATACGCAGTATTTT. Full variable domain (remainder filled in from reference TRBV18 and TRBJ2-3): NAGVMQNPRHLVRRRGQEARLRCSPMKGHSHVYWYRQLPEEGLKFMVYLQKENIIDESGMPKERFSAEFPKEGPSILRIQQVVRGDSAAYFCASSPPRGEADTQYFGPGTRLTVL.

CDR3 in amino acids: CASSLGDSIDEQYF. In nucleotides, the CDR3 is TGTGCCAGCAGCTTAGGGGACTCTATCGACGAGCAGTACTTC. The genes are TRBV7-9 and TRBJ2-7, with a tentative D call TRBD2 (6 bases). Germline V CDR1 and CDR2: SEHNR, FQNEAQ (reference sequence). Trimming took off 1 base at V and 5 bases at J, with 12 bases between the two ends. This CDR3 is 14 amino acids long.

The gene calls are TRBV2 and TRBJ1-3; no clear D. CDR3 length: 17 amino acids. Germline V CDR1 and CDR2: SNHLY, FYNNEI. V shed 3 bases and J shed 0 bases, with 15 bases lying between them. The CDR3 here is CASSDVRGQLSGNTIYF. The CDR3 nucleotides read TGTGCCAGCAGTGATGTCAGAGGGCAACTCTCTGGAAACACCATATATTTT.

The V gene is TRBV18, the J gene TRBJ2-1; D unclear. Germline lookup yields CDR1 KGHSH and CDR2 LQKENI. V lost 1 base to trimming and J lost 5 bases, with 9 bases between them. This CDR3 spans 14 amino acids. CDR3 DNA sequence: TGTGCCAGCTCACCACAGCACGGTGACAATGAGCAGTTCTTC. It yields the protein CASSPQHGDNEQFF.

J is TRBJ1-1 and V is TRBV6-6; TRBD1 matches 7 bases. V shed 5 bases and J 5 bases; nucleotides not matched to a gene: 2. The germline V gene has CDR1 MNHNY and CDR2 SVGAGI (reference sequence). The CDR3 is 12 residues long. The CDR3 bases are TGTGCCAGCAGTCGACAGGGTACTGAAGCTTTCTTT. Translating it yields CASSRQGTEAFF.